This T cell receptor (beta chain) was captured in a study of technical replicates of blood from a handful of donors. The table came from immunoSEQ multiplex PCR; TCRdb's copy has only in-frame clones and leaves some out. Here the sample spans some 60,000 clones, over 85% being singletons. The receptor's source is a human donor in good health. Some clones in this sample may be carry-over from other donors' samples. The source material was PBMCs.

CDR3 amino acids: CASRGLSGNTIYF. In DNA, the CDR3 is TGTGCCAGCAGGGGCCTCTCTGGAAACACCATATATTTT. This rearrangement joins TRBV2 to TRBJ1-3; D gene ambiguous. The CDR3 has 13 residues. Trimming shortened V by 6 bases and J by 0 bases, and 6 bases separated the two germline ends. Germline-derived CDR1 and CDR2 are SNHLY and FYNNEI.